Described below is a single T cell receptor (beta chain) sequence and its context. There is no known antigen for this receptor. No much larger clonotype is one base removed from it; base qualities were not supplied. The sample's time point label, in plain terms: cells obtained before transplantation from donor or recipient. CD3+CD4+ and CD3+CD8+ populations were FACS-sorted from unstimulated pre-transplant donor and recipient cells taken from spleen or lymph nodes. These data come from a study of graft-versus-host responses after intestinal transplantation (dated by TCRdb to 2020 to 2023). As for the study more broadly: Multivisceral, liver-intestinal, or isolated intestinal transplants were received by the recipients. All recipients received anti-thymocyte globulin induction followed by maintenance tacrolimus and steroids for approximately 3 years. After intestinal transplantation, graft-versus-host and host-versus-graft alloreactive T cell clones in the graft, circulation and bone marrow were tracked using bulk TCR-beta CDR3 sequencing. To identify alloreactive clones, pre-transplant mixed lymphocyte reaction products were sequenced and then compared with unstimulated pre-transplant donor and recipient T cells. Of the 20 to 25 intestinal transplant recipients enrolled in the cohort, one of whom was a retransplant, a few patients without pretransplant specimens were excluded. Donor T cell macrochimerism was defined as a peak of at least 4% donor T cells among recipient peripheral blood mononuclear cells. Samples from three later patients were sequenced in-house on an Illumina MiSeq with MiXCR processing rather than by the commercial service.

Results the study describes overall, beyond this receptor: Conclusions were limited by the relatively low number and heterogeneity of intestinal transplant patients. Early after transplant, peak levels of circulating GvH clones were associated with declines in HvG clones. Patients with donor T cell macrochimerism had high GvH to HvG T cell clonal ratios in their allografts. GvH clones were detected in recipient bone marrow, and some appeared earlier in ileal mucosa or blood, consistent with an intestinal mucosal origin.

Library method: the immunoSEQ multiplex PCR assay. For most patients, genomic DNA was isolated with the Qiagen DNeasy Blood and Tissue Kit and shipped frozen to Adaptive Biotechnologies for TCR sequencing. High-throughput TCR-beta CDR3 sequencing of genomic DNA from most patients was performed by Adaptive Biotechnologies. Per the original workflow: TCR sequencing data for roughly 20 patients were retrieved from Adaptive's ImmunoSEQ software; a few other patients were processed with MiXCR and VDJtools. To correct CD4 versus CD8 sorting errors, any sequence found in both subsets at a frequency ratio below 5:1 was removed. CDR3 nucleotide sequences shared between donor and recipient were removed because their origin could not be assigned. Alloreactive clones required at least 2-fold expansion over unstimulated cells and minimum CFSE-low frequency of 0.002% (template counts) or 0.001% (read counts). A clone was considered mappable if detected in the sequenced pre-transplant spleen, lymph node, or MLR CFSE-low populations of the donor or recipient. Cumulative frequency of alloreactive clones was calculated as a percentage of all sequences weighted by copy number. The source is immuneACCESS, and TCRdb retained only in-frame sequences with V and J called. Part of the clones is not carried over; for the studies checked, unresolved V genes explain less than half of this, and the remainder is unexplained. The D gene and trimming were derived from the DNA, and the V and J assignments and clone size from that table. The sample records about 90,000 clones, over 80% of which are singletons. Of the sample, around 1.1% is held by the ten largest clones.

From cysteine to phenylalanine, the CDR3 is 15 amino acids long. CDR3 DNA only is kept here, 45 bases in frame from base 1. The trim is 0 bases for V and 7 bases for J, with a gap of 14 bases between the germline ends. CDR1 and CDR2, looked up from the germline V gene, are MDHEN and SYDVKM. The TCR originated in a human donor who was the organ donor for an intestinal transplant. The V and J segments used are TRBV28 and TRBJ2-3; a tentative D match to TRBD2 spans 5 bases. The material was unstimulated CD8+ T cells sorted from spleen or lymph node cells, obtained before transplant. The CDR3 has the sequence CASSLWREGPNTQYF. The nucleotides are TGTGCCAGCAGTTTATGGCGAGAGGGCCCTAATACGCAGTATTTT.